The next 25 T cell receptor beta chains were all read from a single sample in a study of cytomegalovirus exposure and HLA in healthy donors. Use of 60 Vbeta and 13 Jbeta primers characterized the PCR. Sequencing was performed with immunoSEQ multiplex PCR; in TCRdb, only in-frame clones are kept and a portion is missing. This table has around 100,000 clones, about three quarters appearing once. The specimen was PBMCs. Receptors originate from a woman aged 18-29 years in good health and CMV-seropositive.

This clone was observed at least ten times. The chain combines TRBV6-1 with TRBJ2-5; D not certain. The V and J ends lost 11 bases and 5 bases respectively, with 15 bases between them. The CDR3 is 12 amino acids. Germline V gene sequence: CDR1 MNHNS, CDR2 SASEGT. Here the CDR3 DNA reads TGTGCCGCAGACAACCGTGGGGAGACCCAGTACTTC. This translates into CAADNRGETQYF.

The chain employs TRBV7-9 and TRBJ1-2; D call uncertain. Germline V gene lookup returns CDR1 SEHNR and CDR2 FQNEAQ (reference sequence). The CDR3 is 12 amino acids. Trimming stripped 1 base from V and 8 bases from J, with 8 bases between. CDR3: CASSLVPSGYTF. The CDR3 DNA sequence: TGTGCCAGCAGCTTAGTCCCAAGCGGCTACACCTTC. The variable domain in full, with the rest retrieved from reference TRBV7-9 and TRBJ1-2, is DTGVSQNPRHKITKRGQNVTFRCDPISEHNRLYWYRQTLGQGPEFLTYFQNEAQLEKSRLLSDRFSAERPKGSFSTLEIQRTEQGDSAMYLCASSLVPSGYTFGSGTRLTVV.

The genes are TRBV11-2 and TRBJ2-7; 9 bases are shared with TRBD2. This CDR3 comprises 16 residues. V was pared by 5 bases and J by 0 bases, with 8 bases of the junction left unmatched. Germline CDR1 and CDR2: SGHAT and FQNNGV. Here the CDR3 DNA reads TGTGCCAGCAGCCCCCCCGTTAGCGGGAGCTCCTACGAGCAGTACTTC. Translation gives CASSPPVSGSSYEQYF. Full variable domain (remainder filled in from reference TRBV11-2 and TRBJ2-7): EAGVAQSPRYKIIEKRQSVAFWCNPISGHATLYWYQQILGQGPKLLIQFQNNGVVDDSQLPKDRFSAERLKGVDSTLKIQPAKLEDSAVYLCASSPPVSGSSYEQYFGPGTRLTVT.

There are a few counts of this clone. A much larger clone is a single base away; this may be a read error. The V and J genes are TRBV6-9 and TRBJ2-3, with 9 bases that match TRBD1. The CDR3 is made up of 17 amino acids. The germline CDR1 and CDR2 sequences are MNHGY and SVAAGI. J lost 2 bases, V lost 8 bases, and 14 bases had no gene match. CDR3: CASGEGTGRPFTDTQYF. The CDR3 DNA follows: TGTGCCAGCGGAGAAGGGACAGGGAGACCCTTCACAGATACGCAGTATTTT.

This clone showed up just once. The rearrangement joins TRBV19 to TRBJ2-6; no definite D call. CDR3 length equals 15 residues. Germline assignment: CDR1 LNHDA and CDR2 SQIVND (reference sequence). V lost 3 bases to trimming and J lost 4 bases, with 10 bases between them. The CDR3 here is CASSMPGIGANVLTF. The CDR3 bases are TGTGCCAGTAGTATGCCAGGCATCGGGGCCAACGTCCTGACTTTC.

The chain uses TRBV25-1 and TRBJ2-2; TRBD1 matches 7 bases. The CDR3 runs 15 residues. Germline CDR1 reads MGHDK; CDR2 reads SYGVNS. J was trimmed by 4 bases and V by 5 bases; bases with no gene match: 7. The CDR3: CASSKPGTATGELFF. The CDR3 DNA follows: TGTGCCAGCAGTAAGCCTGGGACAGCCACCGGGGAGCTGTTTTTT.

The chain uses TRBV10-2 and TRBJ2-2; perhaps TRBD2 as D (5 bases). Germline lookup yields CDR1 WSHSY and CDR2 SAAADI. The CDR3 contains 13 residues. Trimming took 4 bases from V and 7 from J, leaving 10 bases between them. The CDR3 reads CASSGVGSGELFF. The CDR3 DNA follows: TGCGCCAGCAGTGGGGTTGGGAGCGGGGAGCTGTTTTTT.

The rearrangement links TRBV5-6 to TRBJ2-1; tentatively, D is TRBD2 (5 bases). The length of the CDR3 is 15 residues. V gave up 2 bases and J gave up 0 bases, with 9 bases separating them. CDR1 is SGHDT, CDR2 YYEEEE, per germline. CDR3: CASSFGMSSYNEQFF. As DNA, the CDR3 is TGTGCCAGCAGCTTCGGGATGAGCTCCTACAATGAGCAGTTCTTC.

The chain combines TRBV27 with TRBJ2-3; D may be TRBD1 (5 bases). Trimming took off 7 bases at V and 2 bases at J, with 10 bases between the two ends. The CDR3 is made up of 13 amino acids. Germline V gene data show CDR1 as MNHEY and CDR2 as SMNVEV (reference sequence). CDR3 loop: CASKTANTDTQYF. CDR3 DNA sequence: TGTGCCAGCAAGACAGCGAACACAGATACGCAGTATTTT.

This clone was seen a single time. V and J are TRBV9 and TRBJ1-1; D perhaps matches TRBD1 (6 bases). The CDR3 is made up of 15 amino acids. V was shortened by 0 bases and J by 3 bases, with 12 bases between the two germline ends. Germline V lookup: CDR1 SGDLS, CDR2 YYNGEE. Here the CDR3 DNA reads TGTGCCAGCAGCGTAGCCCCCCAGGGGTACACTGAAGCTTTCTTT. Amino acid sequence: CASSVAPQGYTEAFF.

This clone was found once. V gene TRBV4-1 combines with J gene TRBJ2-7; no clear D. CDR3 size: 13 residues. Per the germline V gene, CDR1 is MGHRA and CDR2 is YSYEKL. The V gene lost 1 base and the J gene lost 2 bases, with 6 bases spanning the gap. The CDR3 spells CASSQAQTYEQYF. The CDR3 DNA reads TGCGCCAGCAGCCAAGCACAGACCTACGAGCAGTACTTC.

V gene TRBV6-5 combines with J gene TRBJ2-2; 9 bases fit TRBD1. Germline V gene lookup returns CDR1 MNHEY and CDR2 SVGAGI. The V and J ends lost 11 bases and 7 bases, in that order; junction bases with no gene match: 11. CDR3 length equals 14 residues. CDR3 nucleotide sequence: TGTGCCGCCCGATTGGACAGGGGCCTCGGGGAGCTGTTTTTT. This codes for CAARLDRGLGELFF.

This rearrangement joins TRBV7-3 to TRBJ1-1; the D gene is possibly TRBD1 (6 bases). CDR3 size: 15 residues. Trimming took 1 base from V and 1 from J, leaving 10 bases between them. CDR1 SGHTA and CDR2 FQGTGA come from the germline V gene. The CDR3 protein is CASSLNGGRNTEAFF. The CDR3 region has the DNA TGTGCCAGCAGCTTAAATGGGGGCAGGAACACTGAAGCTTTCTTT.

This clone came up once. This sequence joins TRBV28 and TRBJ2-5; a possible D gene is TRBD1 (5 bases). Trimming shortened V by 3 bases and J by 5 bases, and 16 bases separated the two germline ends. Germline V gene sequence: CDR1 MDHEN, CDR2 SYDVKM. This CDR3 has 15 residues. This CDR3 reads CASSFSTGYGETQYF. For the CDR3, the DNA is TGTGCCAGCAGTTTTAGCACAGGCTATGGGGAGACCCAGTACTTC. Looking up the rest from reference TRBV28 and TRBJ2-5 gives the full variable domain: DVKVTQSSRYLVKRTGEKVFLECVQDMDHENMFWYRQDPGLGLRLIYFSYDVKMKEKGDIPEGYSVSREKKERFSLILESASTNQTSMYLCASSFSTGYGETQYFGPGTRLLVL.

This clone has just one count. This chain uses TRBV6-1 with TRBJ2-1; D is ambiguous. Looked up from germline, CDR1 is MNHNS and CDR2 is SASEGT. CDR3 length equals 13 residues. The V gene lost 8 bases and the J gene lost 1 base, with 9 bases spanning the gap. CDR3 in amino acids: CASGDPSYNEQFF. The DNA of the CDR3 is TGTGCCAGCGGAGACCCATCCTACAATGAGCAGTTCTTC.

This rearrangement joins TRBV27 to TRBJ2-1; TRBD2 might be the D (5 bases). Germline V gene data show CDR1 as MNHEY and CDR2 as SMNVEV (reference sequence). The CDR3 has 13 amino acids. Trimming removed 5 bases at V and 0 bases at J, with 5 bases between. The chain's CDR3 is CASSRGSYNEQFF. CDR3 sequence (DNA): TGTGCCAGCAGTCGGGGCTCCTACAATGAGCAGTTCTTC.

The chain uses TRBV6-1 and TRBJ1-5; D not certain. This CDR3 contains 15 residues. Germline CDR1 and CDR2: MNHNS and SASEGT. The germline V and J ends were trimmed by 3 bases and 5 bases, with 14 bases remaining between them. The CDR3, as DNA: TGTGCCAGCAGTGACGCGCGTCAGGTATATCAGCCCCAGCATTTT. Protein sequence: CASSDARQVYQPQHF.

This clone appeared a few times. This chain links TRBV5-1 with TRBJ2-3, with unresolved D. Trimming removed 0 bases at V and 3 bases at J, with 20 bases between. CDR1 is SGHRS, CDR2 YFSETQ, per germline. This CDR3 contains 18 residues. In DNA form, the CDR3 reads TGCGCCAGCAGCTTGGTGAAGTCAATAACGGGTGAGACAGATACGCAGTATTTT. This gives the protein CASSLVKSITGETDTQYF.

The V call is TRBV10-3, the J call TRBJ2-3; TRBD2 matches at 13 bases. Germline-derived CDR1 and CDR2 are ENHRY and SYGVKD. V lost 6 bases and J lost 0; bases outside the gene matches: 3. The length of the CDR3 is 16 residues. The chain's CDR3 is CAISGTSGVSTDTQYF. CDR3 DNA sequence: TGTGCCATCAGCGGGACTAGCGGGGTTAGCACAGATACGCAGTATTTT.

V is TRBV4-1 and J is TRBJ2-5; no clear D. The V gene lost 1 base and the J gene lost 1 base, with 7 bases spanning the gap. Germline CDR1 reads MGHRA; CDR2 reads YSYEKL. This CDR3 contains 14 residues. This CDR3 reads CASSQGLSQETQYF. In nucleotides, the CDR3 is TGCGCCAGCAGCCAAGGACTCTCCCAAGAGACCCAGTACTTC.

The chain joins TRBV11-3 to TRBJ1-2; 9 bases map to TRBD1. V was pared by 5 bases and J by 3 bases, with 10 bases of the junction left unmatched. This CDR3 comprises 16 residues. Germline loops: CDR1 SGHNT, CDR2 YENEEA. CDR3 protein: CASSPYQTGGDYGYTF. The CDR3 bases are TGTGCCAGCAGCCCATACCAAACAGGGGGCGACTATGGCTACACCTTC.

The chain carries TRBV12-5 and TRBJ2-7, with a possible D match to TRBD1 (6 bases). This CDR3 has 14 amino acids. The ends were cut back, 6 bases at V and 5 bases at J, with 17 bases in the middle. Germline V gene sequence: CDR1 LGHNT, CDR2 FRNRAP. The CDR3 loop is CASGTGQLVHEQYF. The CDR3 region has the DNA TGTGCTAGTGGAACAGGACAGTTAGTTCACGAGCAGTACTTC.

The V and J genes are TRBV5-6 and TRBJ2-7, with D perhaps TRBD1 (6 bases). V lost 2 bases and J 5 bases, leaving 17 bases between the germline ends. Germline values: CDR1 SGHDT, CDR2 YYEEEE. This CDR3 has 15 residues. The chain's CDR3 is CASSFGVGGSDEQYF. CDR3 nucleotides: TGTGCCAGCAGCTTCGGTGTAGGGGGTAGCGACGAGCAGTACTTC.

The CDR3 DNA sequence: TGTGCCAGCAGCCCCGGGACTAGCGGGAGAGGGGAGCAGTACTTC. This sequence encodes CASSPGTSGRGEQYF. This chain uses TRBV11-3 with TRBJ2-5, with 14 bases identical to TRBD2. The length of the CDR3 is 15 residues. Germline CDR1 reads SGHNT; CDR2 reads YENEEA. The V gene end was trimmed by 5 bases and the J gene end by 11 bases; junction bases not matched to a gene: 10.

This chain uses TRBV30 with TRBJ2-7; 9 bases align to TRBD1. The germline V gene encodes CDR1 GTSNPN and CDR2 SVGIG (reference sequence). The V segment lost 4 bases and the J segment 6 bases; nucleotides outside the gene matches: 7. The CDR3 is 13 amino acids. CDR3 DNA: TGTGCCTGGAAAATGGGACAGGGAACCGAGCAGTACTTC. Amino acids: CAWKMGQGTEQYF.